Following are 25 T cell receptor beta chains from one sample sequenced in a study of blood T cell repertoires in COVID-19. Generated by immunoSEQ multiplex PCR, the TCRdb table keeps only in-frame clones and is missing some. The sample records a few hundred thousand clones, about 80% being singletons. Sequencing was carried out using peripheral blood. The source is a woman aged 25-40 years who had recovered from COVID-19.

The chain links TRBV6-5 to TRBJ2-7; D might be TRBD2 (6 bases). The CDR3 contains 14 residues. Germline CDR1 and CDR2: MNHEY and SVGAGI. The germline V and J ends were trimmed by 7 bases and 0 bases, with 13 bases remaining between them. CDR3 in DNA: TGTGCCAGCACCCCAGCGGGCGCCTCCTACGAGCAGTACTTC. Amino acid sequence: CASTPAGASYEQYF.

The chain employs TRBV19 and TRBJ1-2, with 9 bases identical to TRBD1. V was clipped by 4 bases and J by 2 bases; unmatched bases: 5. The CDR3 has 15 residues. Germline CDR1 LNHDA, CDR2 SQIVND (reference sequence). The CDR3 DNA sequence: TGTGCCAGTAGTACTTCGACAGGGGGAAACTATGGCTACACCTTC. It yields the protein CASSTSTGGNYGYTF.

The chain uses TRBV3-1 (or the pseudogene TRBV3-2) and TRBJ2-1, with no clear D. Germline loops: CDR1 LGHDT, CDR2 YNNKEL (reference sequence). This CDR3 has 13 amino acids. The ends were cut back, 4 bases at V and 8 bases at J, with 12 bases in the middle. CDR3: CASSRSSWHEQFF. DNA for the CDR3: TGTGCCAGCAGCCGGTCTAGTTGGCATGAGCAGTTCTTC.

CDR3 residues: CATSDLDKSSYNEQFF. CDR3 coding DNA: TGTGCCACCAGTGATTTGGACAAAAGCTCCTACAATGAGCAGTTCTTC. The chain couples TRBV24-1 to TRBJ2-1; no firm D call. Trimming removed 0 bases from V and 0 bases from J, with 8 bases in between. Germline V gene lookup returns CDR1 KGHDR and CDR2 SFDVKD. The CDR3 consists of 16 residues.

The table lists this clone with a few counts. The chain recombines TRBV6-2 or TRBV6-3 with TRBJ2-2; TRBD1 might be the D (6 bases). Looked up from germline, CDR1 is MNHEY and CDR2 is SVGEGT. The CDR3 is 15 residues long. The germline V and J ends were trimmed by 1 base and 5 bases, with 11 bases remaining between them. CDR3 nucleotide sequence: TGTGCCAGCAGTTACTGGGCAGGGGTGACCGGGGAGCTGTTTTTT. Protein product: CASSYWAGVTGELFF.

The V and J genes are TRBV5-4 and TRBJ1-2; 8 bases match TRBD1. V lost 0 bases, J lost 1 base, and 5 bases stayed unmatched. The CDR3 covers 16 residues. Germline loops: CDR1 SGHNT, CDR2 YYREEE (reference sequence). This CDR3 reads CASSLDRGVLNYGYTF. The CDR3 DNA sequence: TGTGCCAGCAGCTTGGACAGGGGGGTTCTTAACTATGGCTACACCTTC.

J is TRBJ2-1 and V is TRBV7-3; the D is unclear. Germline lookup yields CDR1 SGHTA and CDR2 FQGTGA. The V end was cut by 2 bases, the J end by 6 bases, with 8 bases between. This CDR3 is 13 amino acids long. CDR3 loop: CASSLGSGNEQFF. The CDR3 DNA reads TGTGCCAGCAGCTTAGGGTCGGGCAATGAGCAGTTCTTC.

The gene calls are TRBV2 and TRBJ2-5; D ambiguous. Deletions cut 7 bases from V and 2 bases from J, with 11 bases between. The CDR3 is 13 residues long. Germline lookup yields CDR1 SNHLY and CDR2 FYNNEI. CDR3 protein: CASKGGLQETQYF. CDR3 DNA sequence: TGTGCCAGCAAAGGTGGGCTACAAGAGACCCAGTACTTC.

This clone has just a few counts. The chain recombines TRBV24-1 with TRBJ2-7; D might be TRBD1 (5 bases). The V end lost 4 bases, the J end lost 1 base, and 10 bases lay between the germline ends. The CDR3 is 14 amino acids. CDR1 and CDR2 (germline): KGHDR, SFDVKD. The CDR3 bases are TGTGCCACCAGTGAAGGGGCGGAATCCTACGAGCAGTACTTC. Its translation is CATSEGAESYEQYF.

The V call is TRBV6-5, the J call TRBJ2-3; 7 bases are a match to TRBD1. Germline trimming cut 4 bases from V and 2 bases from J; bases unmatched to any gene: 9. The germline gives CDR1 MNHEY, CDR2 SVGAGI. The CDR3 runs to 16 residues. This chain's CDR3 is CASSSPHRGHTDTQYF. In DNA form, the CDR3 reads TGTGCCAGCAGTTCGCCACACAGGGGTCACACAGATACGCAGTATTTT.

The V and J genes are TRBV29-1 and TRBJ1-4; D uncertain. This CDR3 is 14 amino acids long. Germline loops: CDR1 SQVTM, CDR2 ANQGSEA. Trimming removed 1 base from V and 6 bases from J, with 12 bases in between. CDR3 sequence: CSVEAGPWDEKLFF. CDR3 bases: TGCAGCGTTGAAGCTGGGCCTTGGGATGAAAAACTGTTTTTT. The entire variable domain, with the rest obtained from reference TRBV29-1 and TRBJ1-4, is as follows: SAVISQKPSRDICQRGTSLTIQCQVDSQVTMMFWYRQQPGQSLTLIATANQGSEATYESGFVIDKFPISRPNLTFSTLTVSNMSPEDSSIYLCSVEAGPWDEKLFFGSGTQLSVL.

This clone has a single count. CDR3 region: CASSLVSPSLGGELFF. The CDR3 DNA reads TGTGCCAGCAGCTTAGTAAGTCCCTCCCTCGGCGGGGAGCTGTTTTTT. The chain has TRBV11-3 and TRBJ2-2, with D unresolved. The V gene's germline CDR1 is SGHNT and CDR2 YENEEA. With 1 base removed from V and 7 bases from J, the gap between germline ends came to 16 bases. CDR3 length: 16 amino acids.

V is TRBV6-5 and J is TRBJ1-1; weak D call: TRBD1 (5 bases). With 10 bases removed from V and 0 bases from J, the gap between germline ends came to 15 bases. The V gene's germline CDR1 is MNHEY and CDR2 SVGAGI. This CDR3 spans 14 amino acids. The DNA for the CDR3 is TGTGCCACCCAGGTAGGAGGGGTGAACACTGAAGCTTTCTTT. Protein product: CATQVGGVNTEAFF.

The rearrangement uses TRBV7-9 and TRBJ2-7, with D possibly being TRBD2 (5 bases). This CDR3 has 14 amino acids. V lost 4 bases and J lost 0, with 10 bases in between. Germline V gene sequence: CDR1 SEHNR, CDR2 FQNEAQ (reference sequence). CDR3 in DNA: TGTGCCAGCAGCTCCTCCGAGGGCTCCTACGAGCAGTACTTC. This sequence encodes CASSSSEGSYEQYF.

J is TRBJ2-7 and V is TRBV10-2, with D possibly matching TRBD2 (6 bases). Germline V CDR1 and CDR2: WSHSY, SAAADI. The V and J ends lost 5 bases and 6 bases respectively, with 17 bases between them. This CDR3 is built from 14 residues. The DNA for the CDR3 is TGCGCCAGCAGTTCCTTCCGGGTGCGGGGCGAGCAGTACTTC. Translation: CASSSFRVRGEQYF.

This chain connects TRBV28 to TRBJ1-3; 8 nucleotides agree with TRBD1. Unmatched junction bases numbered 5, after V lost 2 bases and J lost 8 bases. Germline loops: CDR1 MDHEN, CDR2 SYDVKM. CDR3 length: 14 amino acids. CDR3 DNA: TGTGCCAGCAGTTTACTGGACAGGGTCGACACCATATATTTT. Translating it yields CASSLLDRVDTIYF.

The chain uses TRBV10-2 and TRBJ2-1; 7 bases match TRBD2. Germline lookup yields CDR1 WSHSY and CDR2 SAAADI. The CDR3 totals 15 residues. V shed 6 bases, J shed 0 bases, and the junction held 5 bases outside the gene matches. The CDR3 protein is CASRSTSVSYNEQFF. The CDR3, as DNA: TGCGCCAGCAGGTCAACTAGCGTCTCCTACAATGAGCAGTTCTTC.

The CDR3 nucleotides are TGTGCCAGCAGCCCCAGTGGAGGGGCGTCCTCCTACAATGAGCAGTTCTTC. It is translated as CASSPSGGASSYNEQFF. The chain links TRBV7-3 to TRBJ2-1, with D possibly matching TRBD2 (6 bases). Germline CDR1 SGHTA, CDR2 FQGTGA. Trimming removed 5 bases from V and 0 bases from J, with 17 bases in between. CDR3 size: 17 residues.

The V call is TRBV5-1, the J call TRBJ1-3; 7 bases agree with TRBD1. CDR1 is SGHRS and CDR2 is YFSETQ in the germline V gene. The CDR3 is made up of 14 amino acids. V gave up 2 bases and J gave up 11 bases; unmatched junction bases: 10. DNA of the CDR3: TGCGCCAGCAGCTTTTATTCGGGGGACAGCGCCATATATTTT. Its translation is CASSFYSGDSAIYF.

The gene calls are TRBV11-3 and TRBJ2-1, with 7 bases matching TRBD2. From germline, CDR1 is SGHNT and CDR2 YENEEA. Trimming cost V 5 bases and J 6 bases; bases outside gene matches: 10. This CDR3 is 15 amino acids long. This CDR3 reads CASSPQGGAGNEQFF. The CDR3 DNA sequence: TGTGCCAGCAGCCCGCAGGGAGGGGCAGGCAATGAGCAGTTCTTC.

The chain employs TRBV11-1 and TRBJ1-2; no clear D. Germline V gene data show CDR1 as SGHAT and CDR2 as FQDESV (reference sequence). The V end lost 1 base, the J end lost 1 base, and 4 bases lay between the germline ends. The length of the CDR3 is 13 residues. CDR3 residues: CASSLVGNYGYTF. The DNA of the CDR3 is TGTGCCAGCAGCTTAGTCGGTAACTATGGCTACACCTTC.

J is TRBJ2-7 and V is TRBV28, with D tentatively TRBD2 (5 bases). V was pared by 7 bases and J by 2 bases, with 18 bases between. The CDR3 loop spans 15 amino acids. Per germline, CDR1 MDHEN and CDR2 SYDVKM. CDR3 nucleotides: TGTGCCAGCACCAAAGTCACCGGGGTAACCTACGAGCAGTACTTC. It yields the protein CASTKVTGVTYEQYF.

This clone has only a few counts. The chain links TRBV29-1 to TRBJ1-1; 7 positions agree with TRBD1. CDR1 and CDR2 from the germline V gene are SQVTM and ANQGSEA. This CDR3 has 15 amino acids. V was pared by 4 bases and J by 3 bases, with 11 bases of the junction left unmatched. This CDR3 reads CSVGVHRGSDTEAFF. The CDR3 bases are TGCAGCGTTGGGGTTCACAGGGGATCGGACACTGAAGCTTTCTTT.

V gene TRBV19 combines with J gene TRBJ2-3; 10 nucleotides agree with TRBD2. This CDR3 contains 19 residues. Per the germline V gene, CDR1 is LNHDA and CDR2 is SQIVND (reference sequence). After removal of 6 bases from V and 4 bases from J, the junction contained 19 bases not matched to a gene. Written as DNA, the CDR3 is TGTGCCAGTAGGGGAACTCCCCAAGTAGCGGGAGGACTCCCAGATACGCAGTATTTT. Encoded protein: CASRGTPQVAGGLPDTQYF. Variable domain in full (rest from reference TRBV19 and TRBJ2-3): DGGITQSPKYLFRKEGQNVTLSCEQNLNHDAMYWYRQDPGQGLRLIYYSQIVNDFQKGDIAEGYSVSREKKESFPLTVTSAQKNPTAFYLCASRGTPQVAGGLPDTQYFGPGTRLTVL.

V usage is TRBV18 and J usage is TRBJ1-1; D might be TRBD1 (5 bases). The CDR3 is made up of 15 amino acids. Germline-derived CDR1 and CDR2 are KGHSH and LQKENI. Trimming took off 0 bases at V and 8 bases at J, with 16 bases between the two ends. This CDR3 reads CASSPPGLEGLEAFF. The CDR3 DNA reads TGTGCCAGCTCACCACCGGGGTTGGAGGGGCTGGAAGCTTTCTTT.